One T cell receptor beta chain is described in this entry. The record originates from a study of beta chain features in type 1 diabetes. All of the isolated RNA was reverse transcribed, so expressed TCRB transcripts were sequenced. The table came from immunoSEQ multiplex PCR; TCRdb's copy has only in-frame clones and leaves some out. The sample carries about 130,000 clones, 7% to 10% recorded once. Germline values: CDR1 WSHSY, CDR2 SAAADI. V lost 4 bases and J 4 bases, leaving 10 bases between the germline ends. The CDR3 covers 13 residues. The V and J genes are TRBV10-2 and TRBJ1-1; maybe TRBD1 (5 bases). The sample consisted of central memory CD4+ T cells from blood. The sequence derives from a man younger than 35 in good health. The CDR3, as DNA: TGCGCCAGCAGTGCGCAGGGAGGCACTGAAGCTTTCTTT. It translates to CASSAQGGTEAFF.